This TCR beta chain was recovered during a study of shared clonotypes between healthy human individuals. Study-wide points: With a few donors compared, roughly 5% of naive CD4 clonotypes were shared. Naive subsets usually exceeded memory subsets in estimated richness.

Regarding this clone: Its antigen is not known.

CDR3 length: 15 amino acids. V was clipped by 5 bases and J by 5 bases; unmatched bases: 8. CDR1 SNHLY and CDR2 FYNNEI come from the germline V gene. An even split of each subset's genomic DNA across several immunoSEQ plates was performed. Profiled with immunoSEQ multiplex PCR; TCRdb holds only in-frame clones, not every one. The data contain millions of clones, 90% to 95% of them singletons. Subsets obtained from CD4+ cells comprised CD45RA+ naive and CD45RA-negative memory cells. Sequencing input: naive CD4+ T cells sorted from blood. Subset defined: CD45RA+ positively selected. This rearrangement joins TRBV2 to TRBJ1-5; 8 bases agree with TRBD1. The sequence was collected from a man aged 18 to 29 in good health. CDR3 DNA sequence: TGTGCCAGCAGTACTACAGGGGGGGGTTATCAGCCCCAGCATTTT. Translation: CASSTTGGGYQPQHF.